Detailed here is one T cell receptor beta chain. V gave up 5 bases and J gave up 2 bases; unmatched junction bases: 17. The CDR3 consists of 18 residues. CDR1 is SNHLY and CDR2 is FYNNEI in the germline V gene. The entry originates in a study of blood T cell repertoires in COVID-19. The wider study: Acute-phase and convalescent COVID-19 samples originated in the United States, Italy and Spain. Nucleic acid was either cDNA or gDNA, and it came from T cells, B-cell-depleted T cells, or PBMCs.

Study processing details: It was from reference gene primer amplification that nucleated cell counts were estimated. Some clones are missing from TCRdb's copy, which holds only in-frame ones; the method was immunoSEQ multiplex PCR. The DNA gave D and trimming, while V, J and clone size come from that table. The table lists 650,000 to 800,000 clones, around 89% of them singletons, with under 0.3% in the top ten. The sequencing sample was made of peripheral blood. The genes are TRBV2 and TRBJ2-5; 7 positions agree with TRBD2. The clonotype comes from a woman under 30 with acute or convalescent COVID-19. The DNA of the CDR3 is TGTGCCAGCAGTCCCCCCTGGGGGGGTATGGCAACACAAGAGACCCAGTACTTC. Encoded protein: CASSPPWGGMATQETQYF.